The clone carrying this T cell receptor beta chain came up once. This specimen comes from a study of Ad26.COV2.S vaccination and SARS-CoV-2 variants. As for the study in general: Donor had been placed in the Ad26.COV2.S arm of the COV1001 trial.

Indicated treatment: approximately 18 received Ad26.COV2.S at low or high dose, single or two shots; a few received placebo; per-sample allocation not given. Vaccine and placebo recipients were sampled on day 63 after the first injection. A Boston adult aged 18-55 years was the donor. Sequencing was performed with immunoSEQ multiplex PCR; in TCRdb, only in-frame clones are kept and a portion is missing. Of about 470,000 clones listed, about nine tenths are singletons. Trimming pared 1 base from V and 3 bases from J, leaving 19 bases between. This CDR3 comprises 17 residues. The germline V gene encodes CDR1 GTSNPN and CDR2 SVGIG (reference sequence).

The chain combines TRBV30 with TRBJ1-5; D ambiguous. The sample here was peripheral blood, taken in a trial of Ad26.COV2.S vaccine versus placebo. This TCR was sampled from a person aged 18 to 59 who received the Ad26.COV2.S COVID-19 vaccine or a placebo. CDR3 in DNA: TGTGCCTGGAGTGCCAGGAGAACTCCTAGCTTCAATCAGCCCCAGCATTTT. Its protein product is CAWSARRTPSFNQPQHF.